Below are 27 T cell receptor beta chains sequenced from a single sample in a study of technical replicates of blood from a few donors. Clones were sequenced by immunoSEQ multiplex PCR, and TCRdb holds only the in-frame ones, with some missing. In the table there are 60,000 to 90,000 clones, 95% to 97% of which are singletons. The specimen was T cells isolated from PBMCs. These receptors came from a human donor in good health.

The gene calls are TRBV19 and TRBJ2-7; 12 bases map to TRBD2. Germline V lookup: CDR1 LNHDA, CDR2 SQIVND (reference sequence). This CDR3 has 14 amino acids. With 4 bases clipped from V and 2 bases from J, the junction kept 0 bases outside the gene matches. The DNA of the CDR3 is TGTGCCAGTAGTAGACTAGCGGGGGCCTACGAGCAGTACTTC. It yields the protein CASSRLAGAYEQYF.

The chain recombines TRBV7-3 with TRBJ2-2; 8 bases agree with TRBD2. Trimming at V came to 5 bases and at J to 0 bases, leaving 8 bases not matched to a gene. Germline V lookup: CDR1 SGHTA, CDR2 FQGTGA. The CDR3 runs to 17 residues. CDR3 coding DNA: TGTGCCAGCAGCCCATCCCGGGGGGGGTCGAACACCGGGGAGCTGTTTTTT. Translated: CASSPSRGGSNTGELFF.

This clone was seen once. The gene calls are TRBV10-1 and TRBJ1-1; no clear D. V was trimmed by 4 bases and J by 2 bases, leaving 8 bases between them. CDR3 length: 13 amino acids. The germline V gene encodes CDR1 WNHNN and CDR2 SYGVQD (reference sequence). The CDR3 region is CASSAIYNTEAFF. CDR3 in DNA: TGCGCCAGCAGTGCTATCTACAACACTGAAGCTTTCTTT.

The V and J genes are TRBV6-5 and TRBJ2-7; the match to TRBD2 covers 10 bases. The CDR3 spans 13 residues. Germline CDR1 is MNHEY and CDR2 is SVGAGI. The ends lost 6 bases at V and 11 bases at J; junction bases unmatched: 10. The CDR3 spells CASRRAVLAGEYF. CDR3 in DNA: TGTGCCAGCAGACGAGCCGTTCTAGCGGGAGAGTACTTC.

The gene calls are TRBV2 and TRBJ1-1; the match to TRBD1 covers 7 bases. Per germline, CDR1 SNHLY and CDR2 FYNNEI. V gave up 5 bases and J gave up 1 base; unmatched junction bases: 10. The CDR3 is 16 residues long. CDR3 loop: CASSHDRERANTEAFF. The CDR3 DNA reads TGTGCCAGCAGTCACGACAGGGAACGAGCGAACACTGAAGCTTTCTTT.

This rearrangement joins TRBV6-6 to TRBJ1-2; D gene ambiguous. CDR1 and CDR2 (germline): MNHNY, SVGAGI (reference sequence). V lost 8 bases and J 2 bases, leaving 9 bases between the germline ends. CDR3 size: 12 residues. Here the CDR3 DNA reads TGTGCCAGCCTCGCGGAGAACTATGGCTACACCTTC. It specifies CASLAENYGYTF.

The chain carries TRBV2 and TRBJ2-5; TRBD2 agrees at 15 bases. This CDR3 is 18 amino acids long. V lost 3 bases, J lost 4 bases, and 9 bases stayed unmatched. CDR1 is SNHLY and CDR2 is FYNNEI in the germline V gene. The CDR3 is CASSDPRTSGRAGETQYF. Here the CDR3 DNA reads TGTGCCAGCAGTGATCCGAGGACTAGCGGGAGGGCCGGAGAGACCCAGTACTTC.

CDR3 sequence (DNA): TGTGCCAGCAGTTACCCCTCGGGGAACATTCAGTACTTC. The encoded protein is CASSYPSGNIQYF. This chain joins TRBV28 and TRBJ2-4, with a tentative D call TRBD2 (5 bases). With 4 bases removed from V and 7 bases from J, the gap between germline ends came to 11 bases. This CDR3 is 13 amino acids long. The germline gives CDR1 MDHEN, CDR2 SYDVKM.

This clone has a single count. This chain links TRBV6-1 with TRBJ2-1, with 7 bases lining up with TRBD1. The V gene's germline CDR1 is MNHNS and CDR2 SASEGT. The length of the CDR3 is 13 residues. With V trimmed by 8 bases and J by 10 bases, 11 bases remained unmatched. DNA for the CDR3: TGTGCCAGCGCGGCCGGGACAGCTACAGAGCAGTTCTTC. This encodes CASAAGTATEQFF.

The chain has TRBV11-2 and TRBJ2-3; possibly TRBD1 for D (5 bases). The CDR3 consists of 15 residues. Per the germline V gene, CDR1 is SGHAT and CDR2 is FQNNGV. Trimming took 3 bases from V and 0 from J, leaving 10 bases between them. CDR3 sequence (DNA): TGTGCCAGCAGCTTGGGGCCAAGGAGCACAGATACGCAGTATTTT. Protein: CASSLGPRSTDTQYF.

The chain combines TRBV27 with TRBJ2-1, with 10 bases identical to TRBD2. The CDR3 sequence is 18 residues long. V was pared by 7 bases and J by 4 bases, with 16 bases of the junction left unmatched. Germline-derived CDR1 and CDR2 are MNHEY and SMNVEV (reference sequence). CDR3 DNA sequence: TGTGCCAGCACCACACTAGCGGGGCCCACGTCCTCTTACAATGAGCAGTTCTTC. This gives the protein CASTTLAGPTSSYNEQFF.

This chain uses TRBV27 with TRBJ2-6; a possible D gene is TRBD2 (5 bases). V shed 5 bases and J shed 1 base, with 6 bases lying between them. The CDR3 has 14 residues. In germline, CDR1 is MNHEY, CDR2 SMNVEV (reference sequence). CDR3 amino acids: CASSPGSGANVLTF. CDR3 bases: TGTGCCAGCAGTCCGGGATCTGGGGCCAACGTCCTGACTTTC.

The rearrangement uses TRBV29-1 and TRBJ2-2; 8 positions match TRBD2. Trimming cost V 7 bases and J 5 bases; bases outside gene matches: 6. This CDR3 has 13 amino acids. CDR1 is SQVTM and CDR2 is ANQGSEA in the germline V gene. The CDR3 nucleotides read TGCAGCGCCGAAAAGCGGGGGACCGGGGAGCTGTTTTTT. Translated: CSAEKRGTGELFF.

The chain carries TRBV6-1 and TRBJ2-1; D is perhaps TRBD2 (6 bases). This CDR3 contains 12 residues. With 2 bases removed from V and 8 bases from J, the gap between germline ends came to 7 bases. Per the germline V gene, CDR1 is MNHNS and CDR2 is SASEGT. For the CDR3, the DNA is TGTGCCAGCAGTGAATGGGGGGATGAGCAGTTCTTC. Its protein is CASSEWGDEQFF.

The V gene is TRBV11-3, the J gene TRBJ1-2; 7 nucleotides agree with TRBD1. Trimming at V came to 5 bases and at J to 8 bases, leaving 14 bases not matched to a gene. Germline V CDR1 and CDR2: SGHNT, YENEEA. CDR3 length: 15 residues. The CDR3 region is CASSPGGNPPGGYTF. DNA for the CDR3: TGTGCCAGCAGCCCAGGGGGGAACCCCCCGGGGGGCTACACCTTC.

The chain links TRBV18 to TRBJ1-1; 7 bases fit TRBD1. Trimming took 6 bases from V and 8 from J; bases not matched to a gene: 6. This CDR3 is 12 amino acids long. Germline assignment: CDR1 KGHSH and CDR2 LQKENI. In DNA, the CDR3 is TGTGCCAGCTCCCAGGGGACAGAGGAAGCTTTCTTT. Its protein product is CASSQGTEEAFF.

The chain carries TRBV27 and TRBJ2-1; D might be TRBD1 (5 bases). CDR3 size: 15 residues. CDR1 and CDR2 (germline): MNHEY, SMNVEV (reference sequence). Trimming took off 3 bases at V and 5 bases at J, with 14 bases between the two ends. CDR3 sequence reads: CASSFIGVRDNEQFF. The CDR3 DNA reads TGTGCCAGCAGTTTTATAGGGGTCCGCGACAATGAGCAGTTCTTC.

This chain links TRBV5-1 with TRBJ2-5; TRBD1 matches at 12 bases. With V trimmed by 2 bases and J by 5 bases, 10 bases remained unmatched. CDR1 and CDR2 (germline): SGHRS, YFSETQ. This CDR3 region has 17 residues. In nucleotides, the CDR3 is TGCGCCAGCAGCTTTATCAGAGGGACAGGGGGCGCCGAGACCCAGTACTTC. Encoded protein: CASSFIRGTGGAETQYF.

This clone was seen a handful of times. This chain joins TRBV2 and TRBJ1-6; D remains ambiguous. Deletions cut 7 bases from V and 6 bases from J, with 13 bases between. The CDR3 loop spans 14 amino acids. Germline V CDR1 and CDR2: SNHLY, FYNNEI. The CDR3 sequence is CASIPDTFNSPLHF. In DNA, the CDR3 is TGTGCCAGCATCCCCGACACTTTTAATTCACCCCTCCACTTT.

This clone was observed once. The V call is TRBV27, the J call TRBJ1-5, with a possible D match to TRBD1 (6 bases). From germline, CDR1 is MNHEY and CDR2 SMNVEV (reference sequence). Trimming took 5 bases from V and 3 from J, leaving 11 bases between them. The CDR3 contains 14 residues. DNA for the CDR3: TGTGCCAGCAGTATGACAGGTCTCAATCAGCCCCAGCATTTT. Translated, it gives CASSMTGLNQPQHF.

This rearrangement joins TRBV2 to TRBJ2-2; tentatively, D is TRBD2 (6 bases). Trimming removed 4 bases from V and 1 base from J, with 13 bases in between. The germline V gene encodes CDR1 SNHLY and CDR2 FYNNEI. The CDR3 contains 16 residues. The CDR3 region is CASSGPGGLNTGELFF. As DNA, the CDR3 is TGTGCCAGCAGTGGACCTGGAGGGTTGAACACCGGGGAGCTGTTTTTT. Together with reference TRBV2 and TRBJ2-2, the CDR3 gives the full variable domain: EPEVTQTPSHQVTQMGQEVILRCVPISNHLYFYWYRQILGQKVEFLVSFYNNEISEKSEIFDDQFSVERPDGSNFTLKIRSTKLEDSAMYFCASSGPGGLNTGELFFGEGSRLTVL.

The V gene is TRBV7-9, the J gene TRBJ1-4; D is perhaps TRBD1 (5 bases). The CDR3 spans 16 residues. Germline V gene sequence: CDR1 SEHNR, CDR2 FQNEAQ (reference sequence). The V end lost 0 bases, the J end lost 8 bases, and 16 bases lay between the germline ends. The CDR3, as DNA: TGTGCCAGCAGCTTAGCGCTAAGTCAGGGTCCGGAAAAACTGTTTTTT. It is translated as CASSLALSQGPEKLFF. Variable domain in full (rest from reference TRBV7-9 and TRBJ1-4): DTGVSQNPRHKITKRGQNVTFRCDPISEHNRLYWYRQTLGQGPEFLTYFQNEAQLEKSRLLSDRFSAERPKGSFSTLEIQRTEQGDSAMYLCASSLALSQGPEKLFFGSGTQLSVL.

The chain combines TRBV5-1 with TRBJ2-3, with D hard to call. Trimming stripped 1 base from V and 6 bases from J, with 6 bases between. CDR3 size: 12 residues. CDR1 is SGHRS and CDR2 is YFSETQ in the germline V gene. CDR3 DNA: TGCGCCAGCAGCTTGTCCTTGGATACGCAGTATTTT. It specifies CASSLSLDTQYF. The full variable domain, with the rest looked up from reference TRBV5-1 and TRBJ2-3, is KAGVTQTPRYLIKTRGQQVTLSCSPISGHRSVSWYQQTPGQGLQFLFEYFSETQRNKGNFPGRFSGRQFSNSRSEMNVSTLELGDSALYLCASSLSLDTQYFGPGTRLTVL.

The chain recombines TRBV12-5 with TRBJ1-2, with 7 bases aligning to TRBD1. Germline V gives CDR1 LGHNT, CDR2 FRNRAP. The CDR3 extends over 20 amino acids. V gave up 0 bases and J gave up 8 bases; unmatched junction bases: 24. The CDR3: CASGLVINLAGTAKGRGYTF. The CDR3 DNA is TGTGCTAGTGGTTTGGTCATAAACTTGGCCGGGACAGCGAAAGGACGCGGCTACACCTTC.

The chain couples TRBV6-5 to TRBJ1-2; D is undetermined. The V end was cut by 6 bases, the J end by 3 bases, with 17 bases between. There are 15 residues in the CDR3. CDR1 and CDR2 (germline): MNHEY, SVGAGI. The CDR3 reads CASRYRVSQHYGYTF. As DNA, the CDR3 is TGTGCCAGCAGATACCGGGTTTCCCAACACTATGGCTACACCTTC.

The chain recombines TRBV7-9 with TRBJ2-1, with 8 bases identical to TRBD1. CDR1 is SEHNR and CDR2 is FQNEAQ in the germline V gene (reference sequence). The CDR3 extends over 14 amino acids. Unmatched junction bases numbered 3, after V lost 3 bases and J lost 5 bases. The CDR3 protein is CASSFRDRNNEQFF. DNA of the CDR3: TGTGCCAGCAGCTTCCGGGACAGGAACAATGAGCAGTTCTTC. The complete variable domain, with remaining parts taken from reference TRBV7-9 and TRBJ2-1, reads DTGVSQNPRHKITKRGQNVTFRCDPISEHNRLYWYRQTLGQGPEFLTYFQNEAQLEKSRLLSDRFSAERPKGSFSTLEIQRTEQGDSAMYLCASSFRDRNNEQFFGPGTRLTVL.

The genes are TRBV19 and TRBJ2-1, with a weak D call TRBD2 (7 bases). The CDR3 contains 15 residues. Trimming stripped 5 bases from V and 7 bases from J, with 18 bases between. Germline CDR1 and CDR2: LNHDA and SQIVND (reference sequence). Written as DNA, the CDR3 is TGTGCCAGTAGTCCAACGGGGGGCGGATGGAATGAGCAGTTCTTC. Amino acid sequence: CASSPTGGGWNEQFF.